These 14 T cell receptor beta chains share one sample of origin, sequenced in a study of blood T cell repertoires in COVID-19. TCRdb's copy holds only in-frame clones and misses some; the assay was immunoSEQ multiplex PCR. Of 250,000 to 350,000 clones detected, just over 85% appear once; the ten largest clones hold around 9.3%. Sequenced input: PBMCs or T cells enriched from blood (not recorded which). The source of these receptors is a woman younger than 30 who had recovered from COVID-19.

On this clone itself: The junction and the germline gene differ at one end; a read error may be behind it. The chain is built from TRBV18 and TRBJ2-5, with D possibly being TRBD2 (5 bases). The V gene's germline CDR1 is KGHSH and CDR2 LQKENI. The CDR3 covers 15 residues. The DNA for the CDR3 is TGTGCCAGCTCCCCACGCTCGGGGTCTGGGGAGACCCAGTACTTC. Encoded protein: CASSPRSGSGETQYF. Supplemented by reference TRBV18 and TRBJ2-5, the full variable domain reads NAGVMQNPRHLVRRRGQEARLRCSPMKGHSHVYWYRQLPEEGLKFMVYLQKENIIDESGMPKERFSAEFPKEGPSILRIQQVVRGDSAAYFCASSPRSGSGETQYFGPGTRLLVL.

The chain uses TRBV18 and TRBJ2-7; 8 bases line up with TRBD1. CDR3 length: 12 amino acids. The V and J ends lost 6 bases and 7 bases, in that order; junction bases with no gene match: 5. The germline V gene encodes CDR1 KGHSH and CDR2 LQKENI. The CDR3: CASSPGQEEQYF. The DNA of the CDR3 is TGTGCCAGCTCGCCGGGACAGGAGGAGCAGTACTTC.

The chain carries TRBV2 and TRBJ1-2, with a tentative D call TRBD1 (5 bases). This CDR3 comprises 15 residues. CDR1 and CDR2 from the germline V gene are SNHLY and FYNNEI. With 6 bases removed from V and 6 bases from J, the gap between germline ends came to 20 bases. CDR3 amino acids: CASSRVGPGVDGYTF. As DNA, the CDR3 is TGTGCCAGCAGCCGGGTGGGGCCAGGTGTGGATGGCTACACCTTC.

As to this clone: Distinct nucleotide sequences in the sample also encode this CDR3. The chain links TRBV19 to TRBJ1-1; maybe TRBD1 (6 bases). The germline V and J ends were trimmed by 3 bases and 1 base, with 12 bases remaining between them. CDR1 and CDR2 from the germline V gene are LNHDA and SQIVND (reference sequence). CDR3 length: 15 amino acids. CDR3 sequence reads: CASSILTGWNTEAFF. In nucleotides, the CDR3 is TGTGCCAGTAGTATTCTAACAGGGTGGAACACTGAAGCTTTCTTT.

This chain links TRBV28 with TRBJ1-5, with a weak D call TRBD1 (6 bases). CDR3 length: 14 amino acids. V gave up 4 bases and J gave up 7 bases, with 14 bases separating them. Germline V gene data show CDR1 as MDHEN and CDR2 as SYDVKM. The DNA of the CDR3 is TGTGCCAGCAGTTCGGGCAGGGGACGGCAGCCCCAGCATTTT. Its protein product is CASSSGRGRQPQHF. Full variable domain (remainder filled in from reference TRBV28 and TRBJ1-5): DVKVTQSSRYLVKRTGEKVFLECVQDMDHENMFWYRQDPGLGLRLIYFSYDVKMKEKGDIPEGYSVSREKKERFSLILESASTNQTSMYLCASSSGRGRQPQHFGDGTRLSIL.

The V gene is TRBV5-5, the J gene TRBJ2-5; the D gene is possibly TRBD1 (5 bases). The CDR3 is made up of 15 amino acids. CDR1 and CDR2 from the germline V gene are SGHKS and YYEKEE (reference sequence). The V end was cut by 3 bases, the J end by 5 bases, with 17 bases between. CDR3 bases: TGTGCCAGCAGCTCACAAAGACAGTGGCGCGAGACCCAGTACTTC. Encoded protein: CASSSQRQWRETQYF.

The chain couples TRBV5-5 to TRBJ1-2; TRBD1 agrees at 7 bases. This CDR3 is built from 14 residues. Trimming cost V 6 bases and J 1 base; bases outside gene matches: 6. Per germline, CDR1 SGHKS and CDR2 YYEKEE (reference sequence). CDR3 coding DNA: TGTGCCAGCAACACAGGGGCCCATAACTATGGCTACACCTTC. It yields the protein CASNTGAHNYGYTF.

The chain employs TRBV7-2 and TRBJ1-4, with D unclear. Germline CDR1 and CDR2: SGHTA and FQGNSA. V lost 1 base, J lost 6 bases, and 15 bases lay in between. CDR3 length: 16 amino acids. Written as DNA, the CDR3 is TGTGCCAGCAGCTTAGGGACTCAAATCTATCATGAAAAACTGTTTTTT. Translated: CASSLGTQIYHEKLFF.

The rearrangement joins TRBV10-3 to TRBJ2-3; D is ambiguous. The germline CDR1 and CDR2 sequences are ENHRY and SYGVKD. V was shortened by 0 bases and J by 0 bases, with 13 bases between the two germline ends. CDR3 length: 17 residues. In DNA form, the CDR3 reads TGTGCCATCAGTGAGTCGTCCAGCGCGGTAAGCACAGATACGCAGTATTTT. This sequence encodes CAISESSSAVSTDTQYF.

The DNA of the CDR3 is TGTGCCTGGAGTATCGGACAGGTTCTTGGCTACACCTTC. Its protein is CAWSIGQVLGYTF. V and J are TRBV30 and TRBJ1-2; 7 nucleotides match TRBD1. Germline lookup yields CDR1 GTSNPN and CDR2 SVGIG (reference sequence). V gave up 2 bases and J gave up 7 bases; unmatched junction bases: 7. The CDR3 totals 13 residues.

This clone was observed a few times. CDR3 coding DNA: TGTGCTAGTGGTTTGTCCGGGAACGAAAAGCAGTTCTTC. Protein: CASGLSGNEKQFF. V usage is TRBV12-5 and J usage is TRBJ2-1; D perhaps matches TRBD2 (5 bases). CDR1 LGHNT and CDR2 FRNRAP come from the germline V gene. V was trimmed by 2 bases and J by 11 bases, leaving 13 bases between them. The CDR3 spans 13 residues.

The genes are TRBV2 and TRBJ2-7; 7 nucleotides agree with TRBD1. J was trimmed by 2 bases and V by 8 bases; bases with no gene match: 3. This CDR3 comprises 12 residues. Per the germline V gene, CDR1 is SNHLY and CDR2 is FYNNEI. DNA for the CDR3: TGTGCCAGCCAAGGACAGGCCTACGAGCAGTACTTC. Its protein product is CASQGQAYEQYF.

The chain recombines TRBV12-3 or TRBV12-4 with TRBJ2-1; D gene ambiguous. The CDR3 totals 13 residues. V was cut by 8 bases and J by 7 bases, with 15 bases left in between. CDR3 in amino acids: CASSPPSENEQFF. In DNA, the CDR3 is TGTGCCAGCTCCCCCCCATCGGAGAATGAGCAGTTCTTC.

V is TRBV28 and J is TRBJ1-3; tentative D call: TRBD1 (6 bases). V was cut by 4 bases and J by 1 base, with 8 bases left in between. The germline V gene has CDR1 MDHEN and CDR2 SYDVKM. The CDR3 runs to 14 residues. This CDR3 is CASSSGTSGNTIYF. In nucleotides, the CDR3 is TGTGCCAGCAGTTCCGGGACATCTGGAAACACCATATATTTT.